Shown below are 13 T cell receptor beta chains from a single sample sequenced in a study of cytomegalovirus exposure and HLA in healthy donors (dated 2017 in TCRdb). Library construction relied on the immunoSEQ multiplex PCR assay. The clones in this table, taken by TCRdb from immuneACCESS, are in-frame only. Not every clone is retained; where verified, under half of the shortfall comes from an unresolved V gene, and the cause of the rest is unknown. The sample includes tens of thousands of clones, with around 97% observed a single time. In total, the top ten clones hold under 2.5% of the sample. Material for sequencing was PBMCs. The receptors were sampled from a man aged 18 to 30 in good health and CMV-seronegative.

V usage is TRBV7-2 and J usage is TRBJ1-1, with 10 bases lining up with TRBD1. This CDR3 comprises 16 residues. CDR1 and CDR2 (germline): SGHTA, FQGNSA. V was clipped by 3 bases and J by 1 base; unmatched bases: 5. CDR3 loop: CASSFWGQGRNTEAFF. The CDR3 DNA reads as TGTGCCAGCAGCTTTTGGGGACAGGGGCGGAACACTGAAGCTTTCTTT.

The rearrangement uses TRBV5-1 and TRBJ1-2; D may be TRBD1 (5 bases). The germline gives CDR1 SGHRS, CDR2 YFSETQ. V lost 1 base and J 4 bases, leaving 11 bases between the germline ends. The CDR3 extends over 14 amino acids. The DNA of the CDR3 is TGCGCCAGCAGCTTGACGGCAGGGTCCTATGGCTACACCTTC. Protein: CASSLTAGSYGYTF.

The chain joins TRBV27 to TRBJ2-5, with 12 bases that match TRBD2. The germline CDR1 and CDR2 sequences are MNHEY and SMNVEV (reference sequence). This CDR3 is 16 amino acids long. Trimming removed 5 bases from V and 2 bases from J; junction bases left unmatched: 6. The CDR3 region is CASSPRTSGNQETQYF. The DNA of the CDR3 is TGTGCCAGCAGTCCGAGGACTAGCGGGAATCAAGAGACCCAGTACTTC.

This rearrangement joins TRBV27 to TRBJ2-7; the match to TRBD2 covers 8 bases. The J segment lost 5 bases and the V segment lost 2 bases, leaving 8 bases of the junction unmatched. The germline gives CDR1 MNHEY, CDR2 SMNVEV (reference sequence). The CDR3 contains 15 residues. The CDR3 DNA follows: TGTGCCAGCAGTTTACCCGGGAGGGTAGTCCACGAGCAGTACTTC. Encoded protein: CASSLPGRVVHEQYF.

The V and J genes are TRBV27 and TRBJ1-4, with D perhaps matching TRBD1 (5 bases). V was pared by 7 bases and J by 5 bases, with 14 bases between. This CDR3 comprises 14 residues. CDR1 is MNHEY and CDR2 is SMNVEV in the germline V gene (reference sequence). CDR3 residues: CASKVDRANEKLFF. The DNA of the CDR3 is TGTGCCAGCAAGGTCGACAGAGCGAATGAAAAACTGTTTTTT.

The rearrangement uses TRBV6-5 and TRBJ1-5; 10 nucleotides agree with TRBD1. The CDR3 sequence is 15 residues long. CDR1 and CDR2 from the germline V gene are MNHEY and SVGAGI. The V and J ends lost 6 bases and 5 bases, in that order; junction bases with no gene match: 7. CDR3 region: CASSTTGTGDQPQHF. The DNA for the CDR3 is TGTGCCAGCAGCACCACCGGGACAGGGGATCAGCCCCAGCATTTT.

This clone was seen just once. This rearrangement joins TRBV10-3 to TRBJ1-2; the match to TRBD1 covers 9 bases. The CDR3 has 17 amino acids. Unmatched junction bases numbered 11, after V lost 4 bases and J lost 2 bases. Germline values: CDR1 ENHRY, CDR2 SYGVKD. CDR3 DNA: TGTGCCATCAGTGCACGGGATGGAGGACAGGGGAACTATGGCTACACCTTC. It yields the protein CAISARDGGQGNYGYTF.

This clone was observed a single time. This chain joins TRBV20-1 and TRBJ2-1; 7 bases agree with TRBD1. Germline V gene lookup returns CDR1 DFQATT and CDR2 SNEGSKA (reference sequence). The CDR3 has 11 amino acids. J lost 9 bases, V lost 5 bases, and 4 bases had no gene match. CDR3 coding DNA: TGCAGTGCTCAACAGGGGTTTGAGCAGTTCTTC. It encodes CSAQQGFEQFF.

The chain's CDR3 is CASSYVDRGRDGYTF. The CDR3 nucleotides read TGTGCCAGCAGTTACGTGGACAGGGGCAGGGATGGCTACACCTTC. This rearrangement joins TRBV6-5 to TRBJ1-2, with 9 bases aligning to TRBD1. The length of the CDR3 is 15 residues. Trimming removed 2 bases from V and 6 bases from J; junction bases left unmatched: 7. CDR1 MNHEY and CDR2 SVGAGI come from the germline V gene.

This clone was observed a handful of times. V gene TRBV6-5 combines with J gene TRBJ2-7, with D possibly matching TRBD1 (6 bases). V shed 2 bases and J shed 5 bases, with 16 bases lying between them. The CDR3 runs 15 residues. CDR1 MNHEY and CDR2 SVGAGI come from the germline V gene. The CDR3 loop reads CASSYGSRGMNEQYF. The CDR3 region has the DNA TGTGCCAGCAGTTACGGGAGCAGGGGAATGAACGAGCAGTACTTC.

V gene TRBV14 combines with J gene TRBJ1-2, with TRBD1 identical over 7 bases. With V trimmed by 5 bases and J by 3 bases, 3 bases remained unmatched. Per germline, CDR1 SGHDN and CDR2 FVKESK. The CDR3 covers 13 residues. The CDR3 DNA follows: TGTGCCAGCAGCTTAGGGGGCGACTATGGCTACACCTTC. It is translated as CASSLGGDYGYTF.

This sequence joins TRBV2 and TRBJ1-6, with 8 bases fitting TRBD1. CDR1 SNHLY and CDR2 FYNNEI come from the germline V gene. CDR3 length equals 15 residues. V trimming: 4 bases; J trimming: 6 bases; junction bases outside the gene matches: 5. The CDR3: CASSADRATNSPLHF. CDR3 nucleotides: TGTGCCAGCAGTGCGGACAGGGCAACTAATTCACCCCTCCACTTT. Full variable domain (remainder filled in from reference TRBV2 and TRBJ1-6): EPEVTQTPSHQVTQMGQEVILRCVPISNHLYFYWYRQILGQKVEFLVSFYNNEISEKSEIFDDQFSVERPDGSNFTLKIRSTKLEDSAMYFCASSADRATNSPLHFGNGTRLTVT.

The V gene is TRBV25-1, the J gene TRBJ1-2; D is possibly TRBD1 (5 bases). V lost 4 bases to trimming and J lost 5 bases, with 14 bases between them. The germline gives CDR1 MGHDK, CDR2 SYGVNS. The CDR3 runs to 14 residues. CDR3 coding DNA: TGTGCCAGCAGTGGGGGAGGGCAGGGTTATGGCTACACCTTC. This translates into CASSGGGQGYGYTF.